These T cell receptor beta chains were read from a single sample in a study of blood T cell repertoires in COVID-19. Sequencing used immunoSEQ multiplex PCR; TCRdb keeps in-frame clones, though not all of them. The sample holds 100,000 to 150,000 clones, approximately 85% seen once. The sample was peripheral blood. All receptors come from an elderly woman with COVID-19, enrolled during active disease. Both conserved end residues are part of each CDR3. The D gene is left open where the match is weak. The size entry is marked missing in some rows and otherwise reads once, few, many or a size class.

>TRBD1|TRBJ1-2|TRBV27|.
TGTGCCAGCAGTTTGTCAGGGGGCTATGGCTACACCTTC
CASSLSGGYGYTF
>.|TRBJ1-5|TRBV27|.
TGTGCCAGCAGTTTATCGAGCTACAATCAGCCCCAGCATTTT
CASSLSSYNQPQHF
>.|TRBJ2-2|TRBV15|.
TGTGCCACCAGCAGAGGACAGACGAACACCGGGGAGCTGTTTTTT
CATSRGQTNTGELFF
>TRBD2|TRBJ2-1|TRBV15|.
TGTGCCACCAGCTCAGGAGGACTAGCGGGAGGGTACAATGAGCAGTTCTTC
CATSSGGLAGGYNEQFF
>.|TRBJ2-1|TRBV27|.
TGTGCCAGCAGTTTCGCGACTCCCTCCTACAATGAGCAGTTCTTC
CASSFATPSYNEQFF
>.|TRBJ1-4|TRBV11-2|.
TGTGCCAGCAGCTTAAGCCGTACTAATGAAAAACTGTTTTTT
CASSLSRTNEKLFF
>.|TRBJ1-2|TRBV27|.
TGTGCCAGCAGTCCGACGGCTCTCCCTGGAGGTGGCTACACCTTC
CASSPTALPGGGYTF
>TRBD1|TRBJ2-3|TRBV9|once
TGTGCCAGCAGCGTAGGGACAGGGACCGATACGCAGTATTTT
CASSVGTGTDTQYF
>TRBD1|TRBJ1-2|TRBV6-5|.
TGTGCCACAAGACAGGGGACTAACTATGGCTACACCTTC
CATRQGTNYGYTF
>.|TRBJ2-7|TRBV10-3|.
TGTGCCATCAGTGACCTGGGAGCCTACGAGCAGTACTTC
CAISDLGAYEQYF
>.|TRBJ1-6|TRBV6-1|.
TGTGCCAGCAGTTCAAGGTCAGGGATCAATTCACCCCTCCACTTT
CASSSRSGINSPLHF
>TRBD1|TRBJ1-5|TRBV2|.
TGTGCCAGCAGTTTTCGGGACAGTCGAGCCGGTCAGCCCCAGCATTTT
CASSFRDSRAGQPQHF
>.|TRBJ2-1|TRBV18|.
TGTGCCAGCTCACCGGGAGTTGAGCAGTTCTTC
CASSPGVEQFF
>.|TRBJ1-4|TRBV7-9|.
TGTGCCAGCACCTTTGCGGGTGAAAATGAAAAACTGTTTTTT
CASTFAGENEKLFF
>TRBD2|TRBJ2-4|TRBV9|.
TGTGCCAGCAGTCCTACGGGAGGGCTAGCCAAAAACATTCAGTACTTC
CASSPTGGLAKNIQYF
>TRBD2|TRBJ2-5|TRBV4-3|.
TGCGCCAGCAGCCAAGATAGACTAGCGGGAGTAGAGACCCAGTACTTC
CASSQDRLAGVETQYF
>.|TRBJ2-1|TRBV3-1/TRBV3-2|.
TGTGCCAGCAGCTTTCTCCAGGGGAATGAGCAGTTCTTC
CASSFLQGNEQFF
>.|TRBJ2-1|TRBV7-9|.
TGTGCCAGCAGCTTAGGGGCGGCGGGGAACAATGAGCAGTTCTTC
CASSLGAAGNNEQFF
>TRBD2|TRBJ2-7|TRBV6-1|.
TGTGCCAGCAGTGAAATAACTAGCGGCGACTACGAGCAGTACTTC
CASSEITSGDYEQYF
>.|TRBJ1-1|TRBV5-1|.
TGCGCCAGCAGCTGGGAGCAGGGGCTTGTTTTCTTT
CASSWEQGLVFF
>.|TRBJ2-1|TRBV11-1|.
TGTGCCAGCAGCCCTGTTAATAATGGCAACAATGAGCAGTTCTTC
CASSPVNNGNNEQFF
>.|TRBJ2-5|TRBV12-2|.
TGTGCAAGTCGCTCTAGTTTAGGGACTAGAGGCCCCAGGGAAGAGACCCAGTACTTC
CASRSSLGTRGPREETQYF
>.|TRBJ2-7|TRBV11-3|once
TGTGCCAGCAGCTTGGGCCAGCCTAACGAGCAGTACTTC
CASSLGQPNEQYF
>TRBD2|TRBJ2-7|TRBV14|once
TGTGCCAGCAGCCACGCGGGAGTGGACGAGCAGTACTTC
CASSHAGVDEQYF
>TRBD1|TRBJ1-5|TRBV19|.
TGTGCCAGCTCTGGACAGGTGGGGTTCTATCAGCCCCAGCATTTT
CASSGQVGFYQPQHF